Listed here are 29 T cell receptor beta chains from one sample, sequenced in a study of T cell clonality in common variable immunodeficiency. The protocol was immunoSEQ multiplex PCR, while the TCRdb copy is restricted to in-frame clones and leaves out a portion. Singletons are absent from the sample, which has about 81,000 clones. Sample: peripheral blood mononuclear cells. The receptors were gathered from a person aged 18 to 75 in good health.

This clone was found many times. The read comes to an end 3 residues before the CDR3 does, leaving the germline J gene to fill in the end. This rearrangement joins TRBV3-1 (or the pseudogene TRBV3-2) to TRBJ2-3, with D tentatively TRBD1 (7 bases). The CDR3 is made up of 18 amino acids. V was trimmed by 3 bases and J by 0 bases, leaving 19 bases between them. Germline V CDR1 and CDR2: LGHDT, YNNKEL (reference sequence). CDR3 region: CASSHGPGGTGSTDTQYF. The sequenced CDR3 bases are TGTGCCAGCAGCCACGGCCCAGGGGGGACGGGGAGCACAGATACG.

This clone was observed at least ten times. The CDR3 is cut off 3 residues early in the read; its end comes from the germline J gene. This chain joins TRBV28 and TRBJ1-2; no clear D. Trimming pared 2 bases from V and 4 bases from J, leaving 11 bases between. CDR3 length: 14 amino acids. CDR1 MDHEN and CDR2 SYDVKM come from the germline V gene. The DNA read from the CDR3 is TGTGCCAGCAGTTTAGGTACAGCCACCTATGGC. This sequence encodes CASSLGTATYG. The entire CDR3 protein is CASSLGTATYGYTF.

The table lists this clone with many counts. Read sequence stops 3 residues before the CDR3 end, and the germline J gene provides the missing end. The rearrangement links TRBV30 to TRBJ1-5; a weak D match, TRBD1 (5 bases). CDR3 length: 15 residues. Trimming removed 0 bases from V and 4 bases from J, with 13 bases in between. CDR1 and CDR2 (germline): GTSNPN, SVGIG (reference sequence). Partial CDR3 DNA: TGTGCCTGGAGTGTAGGGGCCAGAATAAATCAGCCC. It yields the protein CAWSVGARINQP. The entire CDR3 protein reads CAWSVGARINQPQHF.

This clone was detected ten times or more. The read finishes 3 residues shy of the CDR3 end, and the germline J gene is used to complete it. The chain uses TRBV20-1 and TRBJ1-5; tentatively, D is TRBD1 (5 bases). V lost 7 bases and J lost 6, with 13 bases in between. CDR1 DFQATT and CDR2 SNEGSKA come from the germline V gene (reference sequence). CDR3 size: 12 residues. The sequenced CDR3 bases are TGCAGTGTCGGCGGGGGGGGTCAGCCC. It is translated as CSVGGGGQP. In full, the CDR3 is CSVGGGGQPQHF.

This clone was counted ten times or more. Coverage ceases 3 residues before the CDR3 finishes, and the germline J gene fills in the end. The chain combines TRBV11-2 with TRBJ2-7; maybe TRBD2 (6 bases). Trimming cost V 3 bases and J 3 bases, with 12 bases left between them. The germline V gene has CDR1 SGHAT and CDR2 FQNNGV. The CDR3 has 14 residues. CDR3 protein: CASSFGTERYEQYF. CDR3 DNA (partial): TGTGCCAGCAGCTTTGGGACTGAGCGCTACGAG.

This clone was observed many times. The read halts 3 residues ahead of the CDR3 end, with the missing end drawn from the germline J gene. V usage is TRBV30 and J usage is TRBJ2-3; D gene ambiguous. The CDR3 runs to 13 residues. V was cut by 4 bases and J by 0 bases, with 8 bases left in between. Germline V CDR1 and CDR2: GTSNPN, SVGIG (reference sequence). The CDR3 DNA, read in part, is TGTGCCTGGACAGGTACTAGCACAGATACG. Translating gives CAWTGTSTDT. Given in full, the CDR3 is CAWTGTSTDTQYF.

This clone was found many times. The read comes to an end 3 residues before the CDR3 does, leaving the germline J gene to fill in the end. This chain joins TRBV6-7 and TRBJ2-1, with 12 positions matching TRBD2. TRBV6-7 is placed among ORFs of uncertain function. CDR3 length equals 15 residues. With V trimmed by 2 bases and J by 6 bases, 2 bases remained unmatched. The CDR3 bases that were read are TGTGCCAGCAGTTACGGACTAGCGGGATCCAATGAG. Protein product: CASSYGLAGSNE. The whole CDR3 reads CASSYGLAGSNEQFF.

This clone was recorded at least ten times. The CDR3 is cut off 3 residues early in the read; its end comes from the germline J gene. V and J are TRBV11-2 and TRBJ2-5; D ambiguous. V lost 6 bases to trimming and J lost 4 bases, with 9 bases between them. From germline, CDR1 is SGHAT and CDR2 FQNNGV. CDR3 size: 12 residues. The CDR3 reads CASRLLGETQYF. CDR3 DNA (partial): TGTGCCAGCAGACTATTAGGAGAGACC.

At least ten counts were recorded for this clone. The CDR3: CASSFNRDYSYEQYF. The CDR3 bases that were read are TGTGCCAGCAGCTTCAACCGGGACTACTCCTACGAG. The genes are TRBV11-2 and TRBJ2-7, with TRBD2 matching over 7 bases. The read terminates 3 residues ahead of where the CDR3 ends, so the germline J gene completes it. J was trimmed by 0 bases and V by 3 bases; bases with no gene match: 5. The germline gives CDR1 SGHAT, CDR2 FQNNGV. This CDR3 is 15 amino acids long.

In this sample, this clone turned up many times. Read data end 3 residues before the CDR3 end; the end is taken from the germline J gene. The chain joins TRBV6-1 to TRBJ1-1, with 7 bases fitting TRBD1. In germline, CDR1 is MNHNS, CDR2 SASEGT. This CDR3 is 13 amino acids long. The V segment lost 7 bases and the J segment 0 bases; nucleotides outside the gene matches: 2. The CDR3 sequence: CASIDRVNTEAFF. The sequenced CDR3 bases are TGTGCCAGCATTGACAGGGTGAACACTGAA.

This clone was recorded at least ten times. The read terminates 3 residues before the CDR3 end, so the remaining end is supplied by the germline J gene. The V call is TRBV7-3, the J call TRBJ2-1; D is possibly TRBD1 (6 bases). The length of the CDR3 is 15 residues. CDR1 and CDR2 from the germline V gene are SGHTA and FQGTGA. V was pared by 3 bases and J by 6 bases, with 15 bases between. This chain's CDR3 is CASSFYPGQPNEQFF. The part of the CDR3 DNA that was read is TGTGCCAGCAGCTTCTACCCGGGACAACCCAATGAG. Combining the CDR3 with reference TRBV7-3 and TRBJ2-1 gives the whole variable domain GAGVSQTPSNKVTEKGKYVELRCDPISGHTALYWYRQSLGQGPEFLIYFQGTGAADDSGLPNDRFFAVRPEGSVSTLKIQRTERGDSAVYLCASSFYPGQPNEQFFGPGTRLTVL.

This clone was recorded at least ten times. The sequence runs out 3 residues before the end of the CDR3; the remainder is reconstructed from the germline J gene. This rearrangement joins TRBV6-2 or TRBV6-3 to TRBJ1-1; TRBD1 might be the D (5 bases). The CDR3 is 14 residues long. Trimming stripped 7 bases from V and 2 bases from J, with 14 bases between. CDR1 is MNHEY and CDR2 is SVGEGT in the germline V gene. The CDR3 loop is CASNEGYLNTEAFF. CDR3 bases read: TGTGCCAGCAATGAGGGGTACCTAAACACTGAA.

This clone has a count of ten or more. Read coverage stops 3 residues before the CDR3 terminus; the germline J gene supplies the remainder. The V and J genes are TRBV6-2 or TRBV6-3 and TRBJ1-1; D gene unclear. The ends were cut back, 2 bases at V and 0 bases at J, with 16 bases in the middle. CDR1 and CDR2 from the germline V gene are MNHEY and SVGEGT. CDR3 length: 17 residues. CDR3 in amino acids: CASSYPVGPDLNTEAFF. Partial CDR3 DNA: TGTGCCAGCAGTTACCCGGTAGGGCCAGACCTGAACACTGAA.

This clone came up many times. CDR3 amino acids: CASSDAVLGSPLHF. The part of the CDR3 DNA that was read is TGTGCCAGCAGTGATGCGGTTCTCGGTTCACCC. The chain has TRBV2 and TRBJ1-6; unclear D gene. Sequencing ends 3 residues short of the CDR3 end; the germline J gene provides the rest. This CDR3 spans 14 amino acids. Germline CDR1 and CDR2: SNHLY and FYNNEI. V gave up 3 bases and J gave up 9 bases, with 12 bases separating them. Full variable domain (rest looked up from reference TRBV2 and TRBJ1-6): EPEVTQTPSHQVTQMGQEVILRCVPISNHLYFYWYRQILGQKVEFLVSFYNNEISEKSEIFDDQFSVERPDGSNFTLKIRSTKLEDSAMYFCASSDAVLGSPLHFGNGTRLTVT.

This clone has at least ten counts. CDR3: CASSQRLAGDYEQYF. The covered CDR3 bases are TGCGCCAGCAGCCAGAGACTAGCGGGCGACTACGAG. The J gene is TRBJ2-7, the V gene TRBV4-1; 10 nucleotides align to TRBD2. The missing CDR3 end, 3 residues past where the read stops, is filled in from the germline J gene. In germline, CDR1 is MGHRA, CDR2 YSYEKL. With V trimmed by 3 bases and J by 3 bases, 5 bases remained unmatched. The CDR3 length is 15 residues.

Ten or more counts support this clone. From the germline J gene comes the end of the CDR3, since the read stops 3 residues before it. The J gene is TRBJ2-5, the V gene TRBV29-1; D unresolved. This CDR3 spans 13 amino acids. The germline V gene has CDR1 SQVTM and CDR2 ANQGSEA. Trimming removed 2 bases from V and 0 bases from J, with 7 bases in between. The sequenced CDR3 bases are TGCAGCGTTGAATTAGGGTACCAAGAGACC. Translated, it gives CSVELGYQET. The complete CDR3 protein is CSVELGYQETQYF.

This clone was picked up many times. The read terminates 3 residues ahead of where the CDR3 ends, so the germline J gene completes it. This chain joins TRBV18 and TRBJ1-4, with 8 bases aligning to TRBD1. The CDR3 runs 16 residues. Trimming at V came to 3 bases and at J to 1 base, leaving 4 bases not matched to a gene. Germline CDR1 reads KGHSH; CDR2 reads LQKENI. CDR3 DNA, as far as it was read: TGTGCCAGCTCACCGACAGGGGCCCTAACTAATGAAAAA. Encoded protein: CASSPTGALTNEK. The complete CDR3 reads CASSPTGALTNEKLFF.

This clone appeared many times. Read coverage stops 3 residues before the CDR3 terminus; the germline J gene supplies the remainder. V usage is TRBV29-1 and J usage is TRBJ2-7; 8 bases match TRBD2. The trim removed 1 base at V and 6 bases at J, leaving 2 bases unmatched. The CDR3 runs to 12 residues. Germline V CDR1 and CDR2: SQVTM, ANQGSEA. The CDR3: CSVEGTSSEQYF. The CDR3 bases that were read are TGCAGCGTTGAAGGGACTAGCAGCGAG.

This clone was picked up many times. The read finishes 3 residues shy of the CDR3 end, and the germline J gene is used to complete it. J is TRBJ1-5 and V is TRBV20-1; 8 bases fit TRBD1. V lost 2 bases and J lost 6; bases outside the gene matches: 15. CDR3 length: 17 residues. CDR1 is DFQATT and CDR2 is SNEGSKA in the germline V gene (reference sequence). CDR3 loop: CSARSLRTGQLSQPQHF. CDR3 DNA, as far as it was read: TGCAGTGCTAGAAGTCTGAGGACAGGGCAGCTGAGTCAGCCC.

This clone was detected ten times or more. The CDR3 end falls 3 residues outside the read, so it is completed with the germline J gene. This rearrangement joins TRBV20-1 to TRBJ2-3; TRBD2 agrees at 11 bases. The CDR3 is 15 amino acids. From germline, CDR1 is DFQATT and CDR2 SNEGSKA (reference sequence). Trimming at V came to 6 bases and at J to 4 bases, leaving 9 bases not matched to a gene. The CDR3 reads CSAPTSGSTPDTQYF. The CDR3 bases that were read are TGCAGTGCGCCAACTAGCGGGAGTACCCCAGATACG.

This clone showed up many times. Read sequence stops 3 residues before the CDR3 end, and the germline J gene provides the missing end. The chain carries TRBV6-1 and TRBJ1-1; D gene unclear. This CDR3 contains 14 residues. Germline-derived CDR1 and CDR2 are MNHNS and SASEGT. Deletions cut 1 base from V and 1 base from J, with 7 bases between. CDR3 bases read: TGTGCCAGCAGTGAAGTGGCTCAGAACACTGAA. As protein: CASSEVAQNTE. The entire CDR3 is CASSEVAQNTEAFF.

This clone occurred many times. The missing CDR3 end, 3 residues past where the read stops, is filled in from the germline J gene. The chain joins TRBV18 to TRBJ2-2, with 9 bases that match TRBD1. The CDR3 has 16 amino acids. The V gene end was trimmed by 1 base and the J gene end by 3 bases; junction bases not matched to a gene: 3. Per the germline V gene, CDR1 is KGHSH and CDR2 is LQKENI. The CDR3 sequence: CASSPRTGEDTGELFF. Incomplete CDR3 DNA: TGTGCCAGCTCACCACGGACAGGGGAGGACACCGGGGAG.

This clone was seen many times. From the germline J gene comes the end of the CDR3, since the read stops 3 residues before it. V usage is TRBV18 and J usage is TRBJ2-7, with unresolved D. CDR1 is KGHSH, CDR2 LQKENI, per germline. Trimming took off 5 bases at V and 6 bases at J, with 11 bases between the two ends. The CDR3 extends over 12 amino acids. The CDR3 reads CASSLSTGEQYF. CDR3 bases read: TGTGCCAGCTCATTATCGACGGGCGAG.

This clone appeared many times. The read falls 3 residues short of the CDR3 end, and the missing part is taken from the germline J gene. The chain couples TRBV7-2 to TRBJ2-5; unclear D gene. Germline CDR1 and CDR2: SGHTA and FQGNSA. Trimming stripped 5 bases from V and 1 base from J, with 11 bases between. The length of the CDR3 is 14 residues. Partial CDR3 DNA: TGTGCCAGCAGCCCCCTCGGGTCCCAAGAGACC. Translation: CASSPLGSQET. The full CDR3 protein reads CASSPLGSQETQYF.

A word on this clone: Read sequence stops 3 residues before the CDR3 end, and the germline J gene provides the missing end. V and J are TRBV25-1 and TRBJ2-7, with 8 nucleotides matching TRBD2. The CDR3 covers 15 residues. V shed 2 bases and J 1 base; nucleotides not matched to a gene: 4. CDR1 is MGHDK and CDR2 is SYGVNS in the germline V gene. The sequenced part of the CDR3 DNA is TGTGCCAGCAGTGAAGACGGGAGGGGATCCTACGAG. This sequence encodes CASSEDGRGSYE. The whole CDR3 is CASSEDGRGSYEQYF.

This clone was seen at least ten times. The read falls 3 residues short of the CDR3 end, and the missing part is taken from the germline J gene. The V call is TRBV7-6, the J call TRBJ1-2, with D possibly TRBD1 on 5 matching bases. The CDR3 consists of 13 residues. Germline-derived CDR1 and CDR2 are SGHVS and FNYEAQ. The germline V and J ends were trimmed by 0 bases and 6 bases, with 8 bases remaining between them. The covered CDR3 bases are TGTGCCAGCAGCTTAGCGGCGGGGGATGGC. Protein: CASSLAAGDG. The entire CDR3 is CASSLAAGDGYTF.

This clone was seen many times. Read coverage stops 3 residues before the CDR3 terminus; the germline J gene supplies the remainder. This sequence joins TRBV7-2 and TRBJ1-4; no firm D call. The V gene's germline CDR1 is SGHTA and CDR2 FQGNSA. Trimming stripped 5 bases from V and 4 bases from J, with 11 bases between. The CDR3 has 14 residues. The CDR3 DNA, read in part, is TGTGCCAGCAGCCAAGGAGGACTTAATGAAAAA. Amino acid sequence: CASSQGGLNEK. The entire CDR3 sequence reads CASSQGGLNEKLFF.

This clone has at least ten counts. The read halts 3 residues ahead of the CDR3 end, with the missing end drawn from the germline J gene. This chain connects TRBV5-1 to TRBJ1-2; TRBD1 agrees at 7 bases. V was pared by 4 bases and J by 5 bases, with 11 bases of the junction left unmatched. Germline V gene lookup returns CDR1 SGHRS and CDR2 YFSETQ. The CDR3 is 15 amino acids. This CDR3 is CASSRSRQGGYGYTF. The covered CDR3 bases are TGCGCCAGCAGCCGGTCTAGACAGGGCGGATATGGC.

This clone occurred many times. The CDR3 extends 3 residues past the end of the read, so its final part is completed from the germline J gene. The rearrangement links TRBV5-1 to TRBJ2-5; 7 nucleotides match TRBD1. From germline, CDR1 is SGHRS and CDR2 YFSETQ. Trimming took 2 bases from V and 1 from J; bases not matched to a gene: 2. CDR3 length: 14 residues. CDR3 in amino acids: CASSLQGTQETQYF. Partial CDR3 DNA: TGCGCCAGCAGCTTACAGGGGACCCAAGAGACC.